These T cell receptor beta chains were read from a single sample in a study of blood T cell repertoires in COVID-19. TCRdb keeps only in-frame clones here, not all; method: immunoSEQ multiplex PCR. The profile shows approximately 350,000 clones, more than 80% of them singletons. Sequenced input: peripheral blood. Receptors originate from a woman in her twenties or thirties with COVID-19, enrolled during active disease. The conserved cysteine and the conserved F or W are not part of the CDR3 here. The size of a clone is reported for some rows only, either as once, few or many, or as a class for expanded clones.

j_call | clone_size | v_call | cdr3_aa
TRBJ2-2 | . | TRBV4-1 | ASSHTLAGANTGELF
TRBJ2-2 | . | TRBV7-8 | ASSLGTRQNTGELF
TRBJ2-2 | . | TRBV9 | ASLGQGNTGELF
TRBJ1-1 | . | TRBV28 | ASSLFPSNTEAF
TRBJ1-1 | . | TRBV6-2/TRBV6-3 | ASSYSPNRGRPDTEAF
TRBJ2-5 | . | TRBV5-1 | ASSPNPKIEETQY
TRBJ2-1 | . | TRBV7-6 | ASSPLAGVRPIRQF
TRBJ2-3 | . | TRBV4-3 | ASSQRLVTDTQY
TRBJ2-2 | . | TRBV14 | ASSLQTNTGELF
TRBJ2-1 | . | TRBV28 | ASSLWANRGLSDNEQF
TRBJ2-1 | few | TRBV6-2/TRBV6-3 | ASSRTSGRTLYNEQF